The 21 T cell receptor beta chains given below trace back to one sample, sequenced in a study of shared clonotypes between healthy human individuals. The protocol was immunoSEQ multiplex PCR, while the TCRdb copy is restricted to in-frame clones and leaves out a portion. The sample has fewer than 850,000 clones, about nine tenths seen once. The sample was memory CD8+ T cells from PBMCs. Subset defined: CD45RO+ cells pooled with CCR7-negative TemRA cells. The receptors shown here come from a man aged 18 to 29 in good health. Some clones in this sample may be carry-over from other donors' samples.

This chain links TRBV25-1 with TRBJ1-2; D ambiguous. This CDR3 is 13 amino acids long. V dropped 2 bases and J dropped 4 bases, with 8 bases sitting between them. Per germline, CDR1 MGHDK and CDR2 SYGVNS. CDR3 residues: CASSEGRSYGYTF. CDR3 DNA sequence: TGTGCCAGCAGTGAAGGGCGGAGCTATGGCTACACCTTC.

This chain links TRBV7-3 with TRBJ1-5; the D gene is possibly TRBD1 (6 bases). The germline CDR1 and CDR2 sequences are SGHTA and FQGTGA. The CDR3 is made up of 16 amino acids. V was cut by 2 bases and J by 6 bases, with 17 bases left in between. The CDR3 loop reads CASSLGGRGHSQPQHF. The DNA of the CDR3 is TGTGCCAGCAGCTTAGGTGGCAGGGGTCACAGTCAGCCCCAGCATTTT.

This chain uses TRBV13 with TRBJ2-1; 11 nucleotides line up with TRBD2. V gave up 2 bases and J gave up 5 bases; unmatched junction bases: 8. The CDR3 is made up of 17 amino acids. The germline V gene has CDR1 PRHDT and CDR2 FYEKMQ (reference sequence). The CDR3 bases are TGTGCCAGCAGCTTAAGCCTAGCGGGAGGTATCCACAATGAGCAGTTCTTC. Its protein is CASSLSLAGGIHNEQFF.

The rearrangement links TRBV28 to TRBJ1-1; D call uncertain. CDR3 length: 11 residues. V was cut by 3 bases and J by 7 bases, with 6 bases left in between. CDR1 MDHEN and CDR2 SYDVKM come from the germline V gene. Written as DNA, the CDR3 is TGTGCCAGCAGTTTTAGGCGTGAAGCTTTCTTT. Protein: CASSFRREAFF.

V is TRBV13 and J is TRBJ1-4; D is unclear. The CDR3 is 13 residues long. Germline V gene sequence: CDR1 PRHDT, CDR2 FYEKMQ (reference sequence). Trimming removed 2 bases at V and 4 bases at J, with 5 bases between. The CDR3 nucleotides are TGTGCCAGCAGCTTACGGGGTAATGAAAAACTGTTTTTT. Translation gives CASSLRGNEKLFF.

With respect to this clone: Additional DNA sequences in this sample encode the identical CDR3. This chain uses TRBV27 with TRBJ2-7; D gene unclear. The V gene lost 4 bases and the J gene lost 4 bases, with 8 bases spanning the gap. Per germline, CDR1 MNHEY and CDR2 SMNVEV (reference sequence). The CDR3 totals 12 residues. CDR3 in amino acids: CASSSSLYEQYF. The CDR3 DNA is TGTGCCAGCAGTTCATCCCTATACGAGCAGTACTTC.

Only a few counts were recorded for this clone. The chain has TRBV19 and TRBJ2-7, with TRBD1 matching over 7 bases. Germline V gene data show CDR1 as LNHDA and CDR2 as SQIVND (reference sequence). Losses at the gene ends were 2 bases for V and 6 bases for J; bases not matched to a gene: 4. The CDR3 runs to 13 residues. As DNA, the CDR3 is TGTGCCAGTAGTATACGGGGACAGTTCGAGCAGTACTTC. Residues: CASSIRGQFEQYF.

The gene calls are TRBV28 and TRBJ2-1, with unresolved D. V lost 3 bases to trimming and J lost 5 bases, with 8 bases between them. The CDR3 covers 13 residues. Germline CDR1 reads MDHEN; CDR2 reads SYDVKM. CDR3 DNA: TGTGCCAGCAGTTTTATAACAGACAATGAGCAGTTCTTC. Residues: CASSFITDNEQFF.

The V call is TRBV4-3, the J call TRBJ2-7; 13 positions agree with TRBD2. V was pared by 1 base and J by 2 bases, with 8 bases of the junction left unmatched. The CDR3 runs 18 residues. CDR1 and CDR2 (germline): LGHNA, YSLEER. CDR3: CASSQVSGGTSGAYEQYF. The DNA of the CDR3 is TGCGCCAGCAGCCAAGTATCCGGGGGGACTAGCGGGGCCTACGAGCAGTACTTC.

The chain has TRBV5-6 and TRBJ2-5; unclear D gene. CDR3 length: 13 residues. Germline values: CDR1 SGHDT, CDR2 YYEEEE. The V end lost 2 bases, the J end lost 5 bases, and 10 bases lay between the germline ends. In DNA, the CDR3 is TGTGCCAGCAGCTTCAGGTTATGGGAGACCCAGTACTTC. It encodes CASSFRLWETQYF.

The rearrangement links TRBV27 to TRBJ2-7, with D possibly matching TRBD2 (6 bases). Deletions cut 7 bases from V and 5 bases from J, with 12 bases between. The CDR3 is made up of 12 amino acids. CDR1 is MNHEY and CDR2 is SMNVEV in the germline V gene (reference sequence). The CDR3 coding sequence is TGTGCCAGCAAAGGAGGGAGCCACGAGCAGTACTTC. Amino acids: CASKGGSHEQYF.

The J gene is TRBJ2-7, the V gene TRBV4-3; 7 bases are shared with TRBD2. The length of the CDR3 is 15 residues. Germline assignment: CDR1 LGHNA and CDR2 YSLEER. V dropped 6 bases and J dropped 3; count of bases not matched to a gene: 11. The CDR3: CASSERSGGIYEQYF. The CDR3 nucleotides are TGCGCCAGCAGTGAGAGGTCGGGAGGTATCTACGAGCAGTACTTC.

The rearrangement joins TRBV10-3 to TRBJ2-1, with 12 bases lining up with TRBD2. The CDR3 covers 16 residues. The V gene's germline CDR1 is ENHRY and CDR2 SYGVKD. The V gene end was trimmed by 5 bases and the J gene end by 9 bases; junction bases not matched to a gene: 11. CDR3 DNA sequence: TGTGCCATCAGTTCAAGACTAGCGGGAGTGGGGCCTGAGCAGTTCTTC. Protein: CAISSRLAGVGPEQFF.

V gene TRBV19 combines with J gene TRBJ2-5; D call uncertain. Germline-derived CDR1 and CDR2 are LNHDA and SQIVND (reference sequence). This CDR3 region has 15 residues. V was clipped by 2 bases and J by 1 base, with 11 bases between them. CDR3 coding DNA: TGTGCCAGTAGTATAACCTTAGGTTTCCAAGAGACCCAGTACTTC. Protein: CASSITLGFQETQYF.

This clone appeared once. The CDR3 nucleotides are TGTGCCAGCAGCTTAGCGGGGGGGACAGCCGAAGCTTTCTTT. It codes for CASSLAGGTAEAFF. The chain has TRBV7-9 and TRBJ1-1, with 7 bases aligning to TRBD1. The CDR3 contains 14 residues. The V gene end was trimmed by 0 bases and the J gene end by 8 bases; junction bases not matched to a gene: 6. Germline assignment: CDR1 SEHNR and CDR2 FQNEAQ (reference sequence).

Worth noting for this clone: A much larger clone sits a single nucleotide away, making a read error possible. Within the sample, other DNA sequences also encode this same CDR3. This chain links TRBV27 with TRBJ2-2; no firm D call. The CDR3 is 12 amino acids. Per germline, CDR1 MNHEY and CDR2 SMNVEV (reference sequence). Trimming took off 2 bases at V and 2 bases at J, with 0 bases between the two ends. The CDR3 region has the DNA TGTGCCAGCAGTTTAAACACCGGGGAGCTGTTTTTT. Amino acids: CASSLNTGELFF.

The rearrangement joins TRBV9 to TRBJ1-2; the match to TRBD1 covers 8 bases. Trimming took 0 bases from V and 7 from J; bases not matched to a gene: 5. Germline V lookup: CDR1 SGDLS, CDR2 YYNGEE. The CDR3 has 14 residues. CDR3: CASSVALTGGGYTF. The DNA for the CDR3 is TGTGCCAGCAGCGTAGCTCTTACAGGGGGTGGCTACACCTTC.

The chain carries TRBV4-1 and TRBJ1-1; D gene unclear. The CDR3 is made up of 12 amino acids. CDR1 MGHRA and CDR2 YSYEKL come from the germline V gene. Trimming removed 4 bases from V and 7 bases from J, with 10 bases in between. The CDR3 DNA is TGCGCCAGCAGCCCCCTGGGCAGTGAAGCTTTCTTT. Its translation is CASSPLGSEAFF.

The V call is TRBV14, the J call TRBJ2-7, with D perhaps TRBD2 (5 bases). The CDR3 has 15 residues. The V gene lost 0 bases and the J gene lost 1 base, with 10 bases spanning the gap. Germline-derived CDR1 and CDR2 are SGHDN and FVKESK. CDR3 DNA: TGTGCCAGCAGCCAAGATAGGAGGCATTCCTACGAGCAGTACTTC. It yields the protein CASSQDRRHSYEQYF.

This clone was seen just once. Other DNA sequences from this sample encode an identical CDR3 as well. The genes are TRBV6-5 and TRBJ2-7, with D possibly matching TRBD1 (5 bases). CDR1 MNHEY and CDR2 SVGAGI come from the germline V gene. CDR3 length: 12 residues. Trimming took off 2 bases at V and 3 bases at J, with 5 bases between the two ends. This CDR3 is CASSYRGYEQYF. In DNA form, the CDR3 reads TGTGCCAGCAGTTACAGGGGCTACGAGCAGTACTTC.

In regard to this clone: Other DNA sequences of this sample code for an identical CDR3. The V gene is TRBV9, the J gene TRBJ1-4; D may be TRBD1 (6 bases). The CDR3 covers 15 residues. The germline V and J ends were trimmed by 2 bases and 0 bases, with 8 bases remaining between them. Germline assignment: CDR1 SGDLS and CDR2 YYNGEE. The CDR3 bases are TGTGCCAGCAGCGTCTCAGGGGCAACTAATGAAAAACTGTTTTTT. As protein: CASSVSGATNEKLFF.